Presented here are 9 T cell receptor beta chains from one specimen sequenced in a study of shared clonotypes between healthy human individuals. CD45RO-negative, CCR7-selected cells formed the naive CD8 fraction, which excluded terminally differentiated effector memory CD45RA+ cells. Here immunoSEQ multiplex PCR was the method, and the copy in TCRdb shows in-frame clones only, minus some. Found here are approximately 2,000,000 clones, roughly 93% of them singletons; the top ten hold around 1.7%. What was sequenced was naive CD8+ T cells from PBMCs. The origin of the receptors is a man younger than 30 in good health. Some clones in this sample may be carry-over from other donors' samples.

This clone was recorded only once. The V call is TRBV5-6, the J call TRBJ2-1, with 12 bases aligning to TRBD2. The junction had 4 bases not matched to a gene; V was cut back by 0 bases and J by 3 bases. The germline CDR1 and CDR2 sequences are SGHDT and YYEEEE. The CDR3 is 17 amino acids. The CDR3 region is CASSLGTSGTYYNEQFF. CDR3 DNA sequence: TGTGCCAGCAGCTTGGGGACTAGCGGGACGTACTACAATGAGCAGTTCTTC.

The chain is built from TRBV9 and TRBJ1-2; no clear D gene. Germline-derived CDR1 and CDR2 are SGDLS and YYNGEE. Trimming left V 3 bases short and J 8 bases short, with 8 bases between. The CDR3 has 11 amino acids. CDR3 nucleotides: TGTGCCAGCAGCGGCCTAGGGGGCTACACCTTC. It is translated as CASSGLGGYTF.

The rearrangement links TRBV23-1 to TRBJ1-5, with a weak D call TRBD1 (5 bases). TRBV23-1 is marked as an open reading frame, function uncertain. Trimming took off 0 bases at V and 8 bases at J, with 14 bases between the two ends. The CDR3 covers 15 residues. The CDR3 is CASSQSGPLCEPQHF. CDR3 nucleotides: TGCGCCAGCAGTCAATCGGGGCCTCTTTGTGAGCCCCAGCATTTT.

The chain recombines TRBV9 with TRBJ1-2; D is undetermined. V was pared by 4 bases and J by 8 bases, with 15 bases between. CDR3 length: 13 residues. Looked up from germline, CDR1 is SGDLS and CDR2 is YYNGEE. The chain's CDR3 is CASSPDFLRGYTF. The CDR3 DNA is TGTGCCAGCAGCCCGGACTTCTTAAGGGGCTACACCTTC.

The rearrangement links TRBV9 to TRBJ2-5, with D tentatively TRBD1 (6 bases). The V gene's germline CDR1 is SGDLS and CDR2 YYNGEE. CDR3 size: 14 residues. The V end lost 3 bases, the J end lost 5 bases, and 14 bases lay between the germline ends. The CDR3 reads CASSEADRPETQYF. The CDR3 DNA sequence: TGTGCCAGCAGCGAGGCGGACAGACCCGAGACCCAGTACTTC.

The J gene is TRBJ1-2, the V gene TRBV5-5, with D perhaps matching TRBD1 (5 bases). The CDR3 contains 16 residues. V dropped 1 base and J dropped 2 bases, with 15 bases sitting between them. Germline assignment: CDR1 SGHKS and CDR2 YYEKEE (reference sequence). CDR3 in DNA: TGTGCCAGCAGCTTGAGACCCGGGACGTTAAACTATGGCTACACCTTC. Its protein product is CASSLRPGTLNYGYTF. Filled out from reference TRBV5-5 and TRBJ1-2, the complete variable domain reads DAGVTQSPTHLIKTRGQQVTLRCSPISGHKSVSWYQQVLGQGPQFIFQYYEKEERGRGNFPDRFSARQFPNYSSELNVNALLLGDSALYLCASSLRPGTLNYGYTFGSGTRLTVV.

The chain's CDR3 is CASSVVGESYEQYF. In nucleotides, the CDR3 is TGTGCCAGCAGCGTAGTTGGGGAATCCTACGAGCAGTACTTC. J is TRBJ2-7 and V is TRBV9, with unresolved D. V shed 0 bases and J shed 1 base, with 8 bases lying between them. The length of the CDR3 is 14 residues. Germline V gives CDR1 SGDLS, CDR2 YYNGEE.

This clone was recorded once. The chain employs TRBV5-6 and TRBJ2-5, with D possibly TRBD1 on 5 matching bases. CDR1 SGHDT and CDR2 YYEEEE come from the germline V gene. This CDR3 region has 16 residues. Trimming stripped 0 bases from V and 5 bases from J, with 17 bases between. CDR3: CASSLGGAGLVETQYF. CDR3 sequence (DNA): TGTGCCAGCAGCTTGGGTGGTGCAGGGCTGGTGGAGACCCAGTACTTC.

The chain links TRBV4-3 to TRBJ2-5, with 11 bases identical to TRBD1. V lost 3 bases and J lost 4; bases outside the gene matches: 10. Germline lookup yields CDR1 LGHNA and CDR2 YSLEER. The CDR3 totals 17 residues. CDR3 DNA sequence: TGCGCCAGCAGCCACGGGTTGGACAGGGGGCGATTAGAGACCCAGTACTTC. This translates into CASSHGLDRGRLETQYF.